This T cell receptor (beta chain) was observed in a study of tumor-infiltrating lymphocytes in primary liver carcinoma. The investigators made TCR beta cDNA from approximately 0.5 ug total RNA, using a constant-region primer. Investigators got TCR beta libraries out of three nested multiplex PCR rounds, done with slightly modified ARM-PCR. With TRBV1-TRBV30 forward primers and a C-beta reverse primer, the first two PCR rounds were run for approximately 10 cycles each. TCRdb passed the multiplex PCR reads through MiXCR, listing each CDR3 protein once. The profile shows 300,000 to 400,000 distinct CDR3 sequences, almost 65% of them singletons. CDR3 length: 14 amino acids. V shed 5 bases and J shed 3 bases, with 12 bases lying between them. Per germline, CDR1 SGHAT and CDR2 FQNNGV. Out of unsorted whole blood came the blood RNA, and germline DNA was extracted as well.

The chain is built from TRBV11-2 and TRBJ2-3; TRBD1 might be the D (5 bases). Sequenced sample: peripheral blood. This TCR derives from a man aged 40-55 years with primary liver carcinoma and hepatitis B virus infection. The CDR3 spells CASSTRAVTDTQYF. The DNA of the CDR3 is TGTGCCAGCAGCACCAGGGCAGTTACAGATACGCAGTATTTT.